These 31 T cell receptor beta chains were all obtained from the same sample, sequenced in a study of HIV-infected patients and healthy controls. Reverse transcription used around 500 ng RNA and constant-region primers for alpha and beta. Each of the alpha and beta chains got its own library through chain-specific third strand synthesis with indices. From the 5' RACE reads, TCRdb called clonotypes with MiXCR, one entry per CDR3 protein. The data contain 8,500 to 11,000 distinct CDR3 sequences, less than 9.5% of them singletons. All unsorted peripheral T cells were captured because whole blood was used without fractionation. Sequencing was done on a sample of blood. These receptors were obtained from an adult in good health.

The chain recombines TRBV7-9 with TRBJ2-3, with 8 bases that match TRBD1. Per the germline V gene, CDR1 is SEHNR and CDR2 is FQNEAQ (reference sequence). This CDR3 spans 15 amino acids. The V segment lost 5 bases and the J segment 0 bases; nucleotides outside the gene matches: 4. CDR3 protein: CASSRRTGSTDTQYF. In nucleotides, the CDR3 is TGTGCCAGCAGCCGACGGACAGGGAGCACAGATACGCAGTATTTT. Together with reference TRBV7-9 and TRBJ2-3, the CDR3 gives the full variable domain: DTGVSQNPRHKITKRGQNVTFRCDPISEHNRLYWYRQTLGQGPEFLTYFQNEAQLEKSRLLSDRFSAERPKGSFSTLEIQRTEQGDSAMYLCASSRRTGSTDTQYFGPGTRLTVL.

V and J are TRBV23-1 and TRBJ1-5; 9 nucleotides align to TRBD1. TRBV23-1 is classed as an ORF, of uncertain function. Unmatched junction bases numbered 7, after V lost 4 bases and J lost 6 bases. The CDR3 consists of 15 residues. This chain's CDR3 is CASSRDRVCCQPQHF. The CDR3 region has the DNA TGCGCCAGCAGTCGGGACAGGGTCTGTTGTCAGCCCCAGCATTTT.

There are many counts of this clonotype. The CDR3 DNA reads TGCAGTGCTAGCTCTCCGCAGGGCCCGGCTTTCTTT. Its translation is CSASSPQGPAFF. The J gene is TRBJ1-1, the V gene TRBV20-1, with D maybe TRBD1 (5 bases). Trimming pared 3 bases from V and 11 bases from J, leaving 16 bases between. This CDR3 has 12 amino acids. Germline lookup yields CDR1 DFQATT and CDR2 SNEGSKA (reference sequence).

CDR3 sequence (DNA): TGTGCCAGCAGCCAGACACAGGGGAGAGCTTTCTTT. Translating gives CASSQTQGRAFF. This sequence joins TRBV3-1 and TRBJ1-1; 7 bases match TRBD1. With V trimmed by 3 bases and J by 10 bases, 5 bases remained unmatched. This CDR3 is built from 12 residues. Germline V gene data show CDR1 as LGHDT and CDR2 as YNNKEL (reference sequence).

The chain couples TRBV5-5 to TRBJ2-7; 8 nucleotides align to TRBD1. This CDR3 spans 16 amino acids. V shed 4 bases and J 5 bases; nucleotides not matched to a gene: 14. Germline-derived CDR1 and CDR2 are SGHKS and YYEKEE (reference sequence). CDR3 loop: CASSGGWRAGGDEQYF. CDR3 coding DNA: TGTGCCAGCAGCGGCGGATGGAGGGCAGGGGGCGACGAGCAGTACTTC. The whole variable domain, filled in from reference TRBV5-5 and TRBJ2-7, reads DAGVTQSPTHLIKTRGQQVTLRCSPISGHKSVSWYQQVLGQGPQFIFQYYEKEERGRGNFPDRFSARQFPNYSSELNVNALLLGDSALYLCASSGGWRAGGDEQYFGPGTRLTVT.

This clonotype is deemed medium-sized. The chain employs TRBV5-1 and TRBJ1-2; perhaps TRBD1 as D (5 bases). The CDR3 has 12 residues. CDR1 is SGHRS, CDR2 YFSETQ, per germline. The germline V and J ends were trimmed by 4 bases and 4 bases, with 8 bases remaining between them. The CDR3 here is CASSVDSYGYTF. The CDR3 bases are TGCGCCAGCAGCGTAGACAGCTATGGCTACACCTTC.

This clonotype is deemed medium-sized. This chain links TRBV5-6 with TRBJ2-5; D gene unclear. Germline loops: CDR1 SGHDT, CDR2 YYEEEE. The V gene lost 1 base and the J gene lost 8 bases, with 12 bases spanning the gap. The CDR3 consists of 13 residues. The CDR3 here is CASSLYGLVTQYF. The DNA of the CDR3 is TGTGCCAGCAGCTTGTATGGGCTAGTAACCCAGTACTTC.

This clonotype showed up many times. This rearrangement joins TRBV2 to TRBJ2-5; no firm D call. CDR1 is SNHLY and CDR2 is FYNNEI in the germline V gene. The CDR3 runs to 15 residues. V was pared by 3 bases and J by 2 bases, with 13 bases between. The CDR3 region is CASSELKNLQETQYF. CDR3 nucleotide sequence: TGTGCCAGCAGTGAGCTTAAAAATTTACAAGAGACCCAGTACTTC.

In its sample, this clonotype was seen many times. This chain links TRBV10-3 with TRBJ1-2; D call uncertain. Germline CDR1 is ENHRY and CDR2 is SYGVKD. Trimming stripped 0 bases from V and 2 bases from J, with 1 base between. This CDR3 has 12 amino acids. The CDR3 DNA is TGTGCCATCAGTGAGTCGAACTATGGCTACACCTTC. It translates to CAISESNYGYTF.

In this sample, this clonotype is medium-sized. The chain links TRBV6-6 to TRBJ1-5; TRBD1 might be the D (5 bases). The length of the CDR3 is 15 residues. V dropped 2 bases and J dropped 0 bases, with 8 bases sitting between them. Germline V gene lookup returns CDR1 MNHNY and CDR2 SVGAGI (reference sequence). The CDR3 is CASSYGRDSNQPQHF. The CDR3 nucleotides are TGTGCCAGCAGTTACGGCAGGGATAGCAATCAGCCCCAGCATTTT.

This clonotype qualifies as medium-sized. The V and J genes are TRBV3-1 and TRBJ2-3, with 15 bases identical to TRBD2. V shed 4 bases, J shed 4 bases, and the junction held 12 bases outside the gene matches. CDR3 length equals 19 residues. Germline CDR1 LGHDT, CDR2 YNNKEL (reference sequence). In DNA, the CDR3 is TGTGCCAGCAGCCTTTACCGGACTAGCGGGGGGGCCGGCGCAGATACGCAGTATTTT. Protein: CASSLYRTSGGAGADTQYF.

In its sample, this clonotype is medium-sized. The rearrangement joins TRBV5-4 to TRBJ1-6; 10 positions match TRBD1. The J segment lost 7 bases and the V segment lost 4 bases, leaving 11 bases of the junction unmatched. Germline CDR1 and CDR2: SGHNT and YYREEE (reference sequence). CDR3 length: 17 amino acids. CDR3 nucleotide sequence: TGTGCCAGCAGCCCCGTTGGACAGGGGGGAATCAATTCACCCCTCCACTTT. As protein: CASSPVGQGGINSPLHF.

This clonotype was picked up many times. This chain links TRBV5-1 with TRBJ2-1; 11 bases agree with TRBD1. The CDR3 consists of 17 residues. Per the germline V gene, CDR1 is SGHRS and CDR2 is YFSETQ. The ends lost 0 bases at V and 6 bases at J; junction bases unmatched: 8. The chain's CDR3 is CASSLELWTGGRNEQFF. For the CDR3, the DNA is TGCGCCAGCAGCTTGGAGTTATGGACAGGGGGCCGCAATGAGCAGTTCTTC.

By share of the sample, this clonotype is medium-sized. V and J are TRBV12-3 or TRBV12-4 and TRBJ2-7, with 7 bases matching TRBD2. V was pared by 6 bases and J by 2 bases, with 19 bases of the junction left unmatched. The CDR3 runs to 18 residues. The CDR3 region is CASSYPGGSREVTYEQYF. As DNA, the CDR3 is TGTGCCAGCAGCTATCCGGGGGGTTCGAGGGAGGTAACCTACGAGCAGTACTTC.

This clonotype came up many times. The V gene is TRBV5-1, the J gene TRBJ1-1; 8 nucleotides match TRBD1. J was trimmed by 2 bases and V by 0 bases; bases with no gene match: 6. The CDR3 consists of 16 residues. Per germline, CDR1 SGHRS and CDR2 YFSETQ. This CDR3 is CASSLDGRGPNTEAFF. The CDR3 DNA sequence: TGCGCCAGCAGCTTGGACGGCAGGGGGCCAAACACTGAAGCTTTCTTT.

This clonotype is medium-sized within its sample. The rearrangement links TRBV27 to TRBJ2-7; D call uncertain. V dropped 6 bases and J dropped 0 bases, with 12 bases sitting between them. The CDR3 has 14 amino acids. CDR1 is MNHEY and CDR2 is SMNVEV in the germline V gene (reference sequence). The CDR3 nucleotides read TGTGCCAGCAGCGCAGAATATAGCTCCTACGAGCAGTACTTC. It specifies CASSAEYSSYEQYF.

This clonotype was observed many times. CDR3 coding DNA: TGTGCCAGCAGCCCTGGGGCCGGGACCTCCTACAATGAGCAGTTCTTC. As protein: CASSPGAGTSYNEQFF. The chain joins TRBV7-9 to TRBJ2-1; the D gene could be TRBD1 or TRBD2 (5 bases each). The germline V gene encodes CDR1 SEHNR and CDR2 FQNEAQ (reference sequence). The V end lost 5 bases, the J end lost 0 bases, and 14 bases lay between the germline ends. There are 16 residues in the CDR3.

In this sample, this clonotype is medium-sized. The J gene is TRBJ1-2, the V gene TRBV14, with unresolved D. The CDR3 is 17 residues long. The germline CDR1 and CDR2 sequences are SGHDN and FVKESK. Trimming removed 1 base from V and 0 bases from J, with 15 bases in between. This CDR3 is CASSQAEDDLPNYGYTF. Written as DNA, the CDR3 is TGTGCCAGCAGCCAAGCGGAAGATGATCTACCTAACTATGGCTACACCTTC.

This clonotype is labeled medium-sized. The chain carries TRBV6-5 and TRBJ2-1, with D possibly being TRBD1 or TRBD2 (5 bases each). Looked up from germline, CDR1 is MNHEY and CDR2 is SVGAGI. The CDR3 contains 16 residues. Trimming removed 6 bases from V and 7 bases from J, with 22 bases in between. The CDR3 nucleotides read TGTGCCAGCAGCAGTACCGGGACCCAAAGACGGAATGAGCAGTTCTTC. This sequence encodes CASSSTGTQRRNEQFF.

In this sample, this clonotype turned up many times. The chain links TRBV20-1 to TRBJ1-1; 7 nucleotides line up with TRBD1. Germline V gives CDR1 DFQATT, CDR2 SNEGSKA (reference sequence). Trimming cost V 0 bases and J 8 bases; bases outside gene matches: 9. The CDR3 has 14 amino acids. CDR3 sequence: CSARDSSRGMEAFF. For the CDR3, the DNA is TGCAGTGCTAGAGATTCGAGCAGGGGGATGGAAGCTTTCTTT.

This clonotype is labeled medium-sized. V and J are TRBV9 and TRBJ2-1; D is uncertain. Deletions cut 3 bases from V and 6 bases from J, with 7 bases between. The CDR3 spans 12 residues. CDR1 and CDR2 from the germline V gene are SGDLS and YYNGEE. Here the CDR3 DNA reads TGTGCCAGCAGCGCCCCCCTCAATGAGCAGTTCTTC. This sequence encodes CASSAPLNEQFF.

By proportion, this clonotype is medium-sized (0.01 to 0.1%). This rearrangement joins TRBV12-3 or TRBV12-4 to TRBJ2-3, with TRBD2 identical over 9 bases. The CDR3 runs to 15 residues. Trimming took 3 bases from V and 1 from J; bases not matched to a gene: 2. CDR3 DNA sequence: TGTGCCAGCAGTTTCTTAGCGGGGGGCACAGATACGCAGTATTTT. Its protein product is CASSFLAGGTDTQYF.

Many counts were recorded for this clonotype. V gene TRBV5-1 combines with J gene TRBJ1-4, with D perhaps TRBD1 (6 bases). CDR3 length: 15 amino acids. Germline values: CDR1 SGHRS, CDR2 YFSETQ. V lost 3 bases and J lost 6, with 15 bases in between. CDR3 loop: CASSSTGRRDEKLFF. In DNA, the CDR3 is TGCGCCAGCAGCTCCACAGGGAGAAGAGATGAAAAACTGTTTTTT. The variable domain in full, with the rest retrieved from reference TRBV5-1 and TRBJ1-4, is KAGVTQTPRYLIKTRGQQVTLSCSPISGHRSVSWYQQTPGQGLQFLFEYFSETQRNKGNFPGRFSGRQFSNSRSEMNVSTLELGDSALYLCASSSTGRRDEKLFFGSGTQLSVL.

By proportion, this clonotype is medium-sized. Here the CDR3 reads CASSSKETQYF. The CDR3 nucleotides are TGCGCCAGCAGCTCAAAAGAGACCCAGTACTTC. This chain connects TRBV5-1 to TRBJ2-5; D remains ambiguous. The CDR3 consists of 11 residues. CDR1 and CDR2 from the germline V gene are SGHRS and YFSETQ. V was cut by 3 bases and J by 3 bases, with 3 bases left in between.

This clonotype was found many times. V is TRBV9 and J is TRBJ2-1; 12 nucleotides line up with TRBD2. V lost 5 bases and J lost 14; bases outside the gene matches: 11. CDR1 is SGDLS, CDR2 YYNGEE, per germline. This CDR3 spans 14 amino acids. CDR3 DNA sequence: TGTGCCAGCAGTCATACTAGCGGGGGGCCCCGAAAGTTCTTC. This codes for CASSHTSGGPRKFF.

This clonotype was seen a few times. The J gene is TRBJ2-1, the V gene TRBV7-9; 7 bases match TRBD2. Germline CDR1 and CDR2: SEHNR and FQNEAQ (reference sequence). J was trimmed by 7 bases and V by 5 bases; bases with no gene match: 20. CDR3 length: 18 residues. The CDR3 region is CASSANSLGLTAGNEQFF. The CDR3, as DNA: TGTGCCAGCAGCGCAAACTCCTTGGGACTAACGGCAGGAAATGAGCAGTTCTTC.

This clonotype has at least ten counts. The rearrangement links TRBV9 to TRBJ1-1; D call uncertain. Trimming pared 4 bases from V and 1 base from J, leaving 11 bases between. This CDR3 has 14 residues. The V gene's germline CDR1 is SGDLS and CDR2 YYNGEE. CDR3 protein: CASSSRQANTEAFF. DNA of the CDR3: TGTGCCAGCAGCTCCCGGCAGGCGAACACTGAAGCTTTCTTT.

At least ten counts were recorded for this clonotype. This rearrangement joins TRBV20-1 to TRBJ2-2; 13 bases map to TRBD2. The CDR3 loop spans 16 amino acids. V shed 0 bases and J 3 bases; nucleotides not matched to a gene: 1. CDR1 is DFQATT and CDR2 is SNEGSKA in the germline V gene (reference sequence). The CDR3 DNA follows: TGCAGTGCTAGAGACGGGACTAGCGGGGACACCGGGGAGCTGTTTTTT. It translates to CSARDGTSGDTGELFF.

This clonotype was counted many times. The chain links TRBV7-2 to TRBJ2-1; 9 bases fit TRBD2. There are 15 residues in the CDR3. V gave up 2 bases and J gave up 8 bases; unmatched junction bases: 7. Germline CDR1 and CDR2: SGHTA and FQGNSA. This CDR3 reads CASSLLAGGPYEQFF. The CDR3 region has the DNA TGTGCCAGCAGCTTACTTGCGGGGGGGCCATATGAGCAGTTCTTC.

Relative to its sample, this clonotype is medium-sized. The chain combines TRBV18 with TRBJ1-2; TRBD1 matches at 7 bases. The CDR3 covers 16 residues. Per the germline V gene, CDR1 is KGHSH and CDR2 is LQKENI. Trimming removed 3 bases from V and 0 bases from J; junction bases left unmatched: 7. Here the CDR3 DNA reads TGTGCCAGCTCACCGCTTGACAGGGTCGCTAACTATGGCTACACCTTC. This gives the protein CASSPLDRVANYGYTF.

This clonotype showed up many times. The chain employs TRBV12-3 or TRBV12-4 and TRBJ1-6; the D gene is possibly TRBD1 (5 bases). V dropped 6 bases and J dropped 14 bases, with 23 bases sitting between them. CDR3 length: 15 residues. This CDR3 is CASSNVPGRGPSLHF. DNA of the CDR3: TGTGCCAGCAGCAATGTTCCGGGACGGGGACCATCCCTCCACTTT.